The 22 T cell receptor beta chains presented below share a single source sample, sequenced in a study of regulatory T cells in long-lasting Graves disease. Time point of the sample: persistent/refractory GD, antithyroid drugs over 5 years with positive TRAb. Extracted PBMC RNA gave rise to the TCR library. Combining iRepertoire HTBI primers with Arm-PCR of CDR3 regions, the authors built TCR beta libraries. TCRdb used MiXCR to reprocess the multiplex PCR reads, holding one entry per CDR3 protein. This table holds a few hundred thousand distinct CDR3 sequences, 21% found once. The sample here was peripheral blood mononuclear cells (PBMCs), taken when the disease was refractory, from a patient treated with antithyroid drugs. These receptors came from a female donor with Graves disease.

At least ten counts were recorded for this clonotype. V is TRBV28 and J is TRBJ1-2; D remains ambiguous. This CDR3 region has 14 residues. Germline CDR1 MDHEN, CDR2 SYDVKM. Trimming took 7 bases from V and 5 from J, leaving 17 bases between them. CDR3 sequence: CASTRRNRLYGYTF. The CDR3, as DNA: TGTGCCAGCACCAGAAGAAACCGCCTATATGGCTACACCTTC.

V is TRBV29-1 and J is TRBJ1-1, with 8 positions matching TRBD1. CDR1 and CDR2 from the germline V gene are SQVTM and ANQGSEA. Trimming removed 6 bases from V and 4 bases from J; junction bases left unmatched: 4. This CDR3 is 12 amino acids long. The CDR3 sequence is CSVGQGSTEAFF. The CDR3 DNA is TGCAGCGTCGGACAGGGTTCCACTGAAGCTTTCTTT.

This chain uses TRBV20-1 with TRBJ2-7; 10 nucleotides align to TRBD2. The germline gives CDR1 DFQATT, CDR2 SNEGSKA (reference sequence). The CDR3 is made up of 15 amino acids. V shed 6 bases and J 5 bases; nucleotides not matched to a gene: 13. CDR3 residues: CSADRPLAGVDEQYF. CDR3 in DNA: TGCAGTGCCGACCGCCCCCTAGCGGGAGTGGACGAGCAGTACTTC.

The chain joins TRBV6-1 to TRBJ2-7; D is ambiguous. This CDR3 has 13 residues. From germline, CDR1 is MNHNS and CDR2 SASEGT. Trimming pared 6 bases from V and 0 bases from J, leaving 9 bases between. Here the CDR3 reads CASSLDISYEQYF. CDR3 DNA sequence: TGTGCCAGCAGCCTTGACATCTCCTACGAGCAGTACTTC.

The sample holds a few counts of this clonotype. The CDR3 bases are TGTGCCAGCTCACCTGGGACAGATGGTTCACCCCTCCACTTT. It codes for CASSPGTDGSPLHF. This chain joins TRBV18 and TRBJ1-6, with 7 bases aligning to TRBD1. Unmatched junction bases numbered 5, after V lost 3 bases and J lost 9 bases. Germline CDR1 and CDR2: KGHSH and LQKENI. CDR3 length: 14 residues.

J is TRBJ1-4 and V is TRBV4-2, with D unresolved. Trimming stripped 2 bases from V and 8 bases from J, with 12 bases between. CDR1 and CDR2 from the germline V gene are LGHNA and YNFKEQ. The CDR3 consists of 14 residues. The CDR3 protein is CASSQSGDWEKLFF. The CDR3 bases are TGTGCCAGCAGCCAATCCGGGGATTGGGAAAAACTGTTTTTT.

In this sample, this clonotype turned up many times. The chain links TRBV3-1 to TRBJ2-5; TRBD2 agrees at 12 bases. CDR3 length: 17 residues. J gave up 2 bases and V 3 bases, and 7 bases lay outside the gene matches. CDR1 is LGHDT and CDR2 is YNNKEL in the germline V gene (reference sequence). This chain's CDR3 is CASSHQTSGRPQETQYF. Here the CDR3 DNA reads TGTGCCAGCAGCCACCAGACTAGCGGGAGACCACAAGAGACCCAGTACTTC.

The genes are TRBV25-1 and TRBJ2-7, with D perhaps assigned TRBD1 or TRBD2 (5 bases each). This CDR3 has 15 amino acids. Trimming took off 5 bases at V and 0 bases at J, with 14 bases between the two ends. Germline values: CDR1 MGHDK, CDR2 SYGVNS. CDR3 amino acids: CASSHPGRNSYEQYF. CDR3 DNA: TGTGCCAGCAGTCACCCGGGACGGAACTCCTACGAGCAGTACTTC.

This clonotype was recorded at least ten times. V is TRBV28 and J is TRBJ2-7; D is undetermined. This CDR3 spans 11 amino acids. Germline V gene sequence: CDR1 MDHEN, CDR2 SYDVKM. Trimming pared 6 bases from V and 4 bases from J, leaving 7 bases between. For the CDR3, the DNA is TGTGCCAGCAGGCATGCTTACGAGCAGTACTTC. It translates to CASRHAYEQYF.

This chain uses TRBV7-3 with TRBJ2-4; the D gene is possibly TRBD2 (5 bases). Per the germline V gene, CDR1 is SGHTA and CDR2 is FQGTGA. V gave up 4 bases and J gave up 7 bases, with 20 bases separating them. This CDR3 has 16 residues. The chain's CDR3 is CASSYTSGRDLNIQYF. As DNA, the CDR3 is TGTGCCAGCAGCTATACGAGCGGTCGGGATTTGAACATTCAGTACTTC.

This clonotype was recorded a few times. An end of the junction does not agree with germline; a read error may underlie this. The chain has TRBV6-2 or TRBV6-3 and TRBJ2-2; TRBD2 matches at 13 bases. This CDR3 has 16 amino acids. Germline CDR1 and CDR2: MNHEY and SVGEGT. The CDR3 region is CASGARGTSGTGELLF. The CDR3 DNA reads as TGTGCCAGCGGAGCCAGGGGGACTAGCGGGACCGGGGAGCTGCTTTTT.

Written as DNA, the CDR3 is TGTGCCAGCAGCCAAGCGGGAGGGCTCCACAATGAGCAGTTCTTC. Protein: CASSQAGGLHNEQFF. The chain links TRBV3-1 to TRBJ2-1, with 8 positions matching TRBD2. CDR1 and CDR2 (germline): LGHDT, YNNKEL (reference sequence). With 1 base clipped from V and 5 bases from J, the junction kept 4 bases outside the gene matches. The CDR3 covers 15 residues.

As regards this clonotype: This may stem from a read error, because a much larger clone lies one nucleotide away. V usage is TRBV11-2 and J usage is TRBJ2-5, with TRBD2 as a possible D gene (6 bases). CDR1 and CDR2 (germline): SGHAT, FQNNGV. Trimming shortened V by 3 bases and J by 7 bases, and 18 bases separated the two germline ends. The length of the CDR3 is 15 residues. The DNA of the CDR3 is TGTGCCAGCAGCTTTGGGGACTCCGTAGGAGGGACCCAGTACTTC. As protein: CASSFGDSVGGTQYF. Looking up the rest from reference TRBV11-2 and TRBJ2-5 gives the full variable domain: EAGVAQSPRYKIIEKRQSVAFWCNPISGHATLYWYQQILGQGPKLLIQFQNNGVVDDSQLPKDRFSAERLKGVDSTLKIQPAKLEDSAVYLCASSFGDSVGGTQYFGPGTRLLVL.

This clonotype was seen repeatedly, ten times or more. The chain employs TRBV6-2 or TRBV6-3 and TRBJ1-1; D ambiguous. The CDR3 extends over 17 amino acids. Trimming cost V 0 bases and J 3 bases, with 17 bases left between them. From germline, CDR1 is MNHEY and CDR2 SVGEGT. Here the CDR3 reads CASSYSPLATADTEAFF. The CDR3 nucleotides read TGTGCCAGCAGTTACTCCCCACTCGCAACAGCCGACACTGAAGCTTTCTTT.

This clonotype occurred a few times. The J gene is TRBJ2-2, the V gene TRBV20-1; 7 bases are shared with TRBD1. Germline V gives CDR1 DFQATT, CDR2 SNEGSKA (reference sequence). V was clipped by 6 bases and J by 1 base; unmatched bases: 11. The CDR3 extends over 16 amino acids. CDR3 nucleotides: TGCAGTGCCATAGCCGAGGGGACAGTGAACACCGGGGAGCTGTTTTTT. It yields the protein CSAIAEGTVNTGELFF.

V is TRBV15 and J is TRBJ2-3; D is undetermined. The germline V and J ends were trimmed by 0 bases and 4 bases, with 2 bases remaining between them. Germline lookup yields CDR1 LNHNV and CDR2 YYDKDF (reference sequence). This CDR3 is built from 12 residues. The CDR3 reads CATSRDSDTQYF. The CDR3, as DNA: TGTGCCACCAGCAGAGATTCAGATACGCAGTATTTT.

This clonotype was counted between two and nine times. This chain links TRBV9 with TRBJ1-6, with a weak D call TRBD1 (5 bases). CDR1 and CDR2 from the germline V gene are SGDLS and YYNGEE. V was cut by 3 bases and J by 5 bases, with 12 bases left in between. The CDR3 is 15 amino acids. Written as DNA, the CDR3 is TGTGCCAGCAGCGCCACCGGGACGCATAATTCACCCCTCCACTTT. Protein sequence: CASSATGTHNSPLHF.

V usage is TRBV6-1 and J usage is TRBJ2-3; tentatively, D is TRBD2 (5 bases). The CDR3 totals 16 residues. V was trimmed by 6 bases and J by 4 bases, leaving 20 bases between them. Germline assignment: CDR1 MNHNS and CDR2 SASEGT. CDR3 amino acids: CASSPPPGVGSDTQYF. CDR3 sequence (DNA): TGTGCCAGCAGCCCCCCACCCGGGGTTGGTTCAGATACGCAGTATTTT.

This clonotype came up a few times. J is TRBJ2-7 and V is TRBV7-2, with a weak D call TRBD1 (6 bases). CDR1 is SGHTA, CDR2 FQGNSA, per germline. Trimming left V 5 bases short and J 3 bases short, with 17 bases between. The CDR3 runs to 15 residues. The CDR3 nucleotides read TGTGCCAGCAGCCCCTCGACAGGTAAATTCTACGAGCAGTACTTC. It translates to CASSPSTGKFYEQYF.

This rearrangement joins TRBV7-2 to TRBJ2-7; TRBD2 agrees at 8 bases. J gave up 0 bases and V 1 base, and 8 bases lay outside the gene matches. From germline, CDR1 is SGHTA and CDR2 FQGNSA. This CDR3 has 17 amino acids. The CDR3 here is CASSLVVSTSGSYEQYF. Written as DNA, the CDR3 is TGTGCCAGCAGCTTAGTGGTATCAACTAGCGGCTCCTACGAGCAGTACTTC.

This clonotype was counted at least ten times. The rearrangement uses TRBV28 and TRBJ1-5; D is undetermined. The CDR3 is 14 amino acids. Trimming left V 5 bases short and J 0 bases short, with 8 bases between. CDR1 and CDR2 (germline): MDHEN, SYDVKM. CDR3 DNA sequence: TGTGCCAGCAGTGTCAGACCTAGCAATCAGCCCCAGCATTTT. Protein product: CASSVRPSNQPQHF.

The chain joins TRBV5-4 to TRBJ2-2; 10 bases are shared with TRBD2. V was pared by 4 bases and J by 1 base, with 4 bases of the junction left unmatched. Germline V gene lookup returns CDR1 SGHNT and CDR2 YYREEE (reference sequence). The CDR3 extends over 16 amino acids. The CDR3, as DNA: TGTGCCAGCAGCCACAGGACTAGCGGGAACACCGGGGAGCTGTTTTTT. This codes for CASSHRTSGNTGELFF.